Following are 8 T cell receptor beta chains from one sample sequenced in a study of blood T cell repertoires in COVID-19. Measured with immunoSEQ multiplex PCR; TCRdb has only the in-frame clones, and not every one. The data show tens of thousands of clones, 86% seen once. Material: peripheral blood. The source of these receptors is a man aged 40-49 years with active COVID-19.

This clone turned up a few times. The chain uses TRBV27 and TRBJ1-2; the match to TRBD1 covers 8 bases. V gave up 6 bases and J gave up 8 bases; unmatched junction bases: 14. This CDR3 comprises 15 residues. Germline V gene lookup returns CDR1 MNHEY and CDR2 SMNVEV (reference sequence). As DNA, the CDR3 is TGTGCCAGCAGCCCATCAGGGGGCATCGGGCACGGCTACACCTTC. Protein product: CASSPSGGIGHGYTF.

V and J are TRBV7-3 and TRBJ2-7; TRBD1 aligns across 8 bases. This CDR3 has 16 amino acids. Trimming cost V 2 bases and J 6 bases; bases outside gene matches: 12. Germline CDR1 reads SGHTA; CDR2 reads FQGTGA. The CDR3 spells CASSLGAGQGAGEQYF. The CDR3 region has the DNA TGTGCCAGCAGCTTAGGGGCTGGGCAGGGGGCCGGCGAGCAGTACTTC. The entire variable domain, with the rest obtained from reference TRBV7-3 and TRBJ2-7, is as follows: GAGVSQTPSNKVTEKGKYVELRCDPISGHTALYWYRQSLGQGPEFLIYFQGTGAADDSGLPNDRFFAVRPEGSVSTLKIQRTERGDSAVYLCASSLGAGQGAGEQYFGPGTRLTVT.

This clone was seen just once. V usage is TRBV27 and J usage is TRBJ2-2; 10 positions agree with TRBD2. This CDR3 region has 17 residues. The germline V gene has CDR1 MNHEY and CDR2 SMNVEV (reference sequence). V shed 1 base, J shed 7 bases, and the junction held 9 bases outside the gene matches. In DNA, the CDR3 is TGTGCCAGCAGTTTATGGGCTAGCGGGAGTATAAGCGGGGAGCTGTTTTTT. It encodes CASSLWASGSISGELFF.

V gene TRBV5-1 combines with J gene TRBJ2-3; D is unresolved. The length of the CDR3 is 14 residues. Germline V gene lookup returns CDR1 SGHRS and CDR2 YFSETQ. V was pared by 4 bases and J by 3 bases, with 12 bases between. CDR3 nucleotides: TGCGCCAGCAGCCCCCCAGCGCTAACAGATACGCAGTATTTT. It is translated as CASSPPALTDTQYF.

The chain links TRBV19 to TRBJ2-7, with D possibly being TRBD1 (5 bases). Trimming pared 3 bases from V and 3 bases from J, leaving 12 bases between. CDR3 size: 14 residues. Germline CDR1 LNHDA, CDR2 SQIVND (reference sequence). The CDR3 region is CASSMTRDSYEQYF. Written as DNA, the CDR3 is TGTGCCAGTAGTATGACCAGGGATAGCTACGAGCAGTACTTC.

The chain couples TRBV4-1 to TRBJ1-3, with TRBD1 identical over 7 bases. Trimming cost V 1 base and J 0 bases; bases outside gene matches: 9. Per the germline V gene, CDR1 is MGHRA and CDR2 is YSYEKL. The CDR3 has 18 residues. CDR3: CASSQGGRTGHSGNTIYF. The CDR3 nucleotides are TGCGCCAGCAGCCAAGGGGGAAGGACAGGACACTCTGGAAACACCATATATTTT.

The J gene is TRBJ2-4, the V gene TRBV6-2 or TRBV6-3; 11 bases are a match to TRBD1. Looked up from germline, CDR1 is MNHEY and CDR2 is SVGEGT. V shed 5 bases, J shed 6 bases, and the junction held 9 bases outside the gene matches. CDR3 length: 16 amino acids. CDR3 in DNA: TGTGCCAGCAGTGCGACGATGGGACAGGGGGGAAACATTCAGTACTTC. Its translation is CASSATMGQGGNIQYF.

The genes are TRBV11-2 and TRBJ1-1; unclear D gene. The CDR3 length is 11 residues. CDR1 is SGHAT and CDR2 is FQNNGV in the germline V gene. V was trimmed by 3 bases and J by 4 bases, leaving 3 bases between them. DNA of the CDR3: TGTGCCAGCAGCTTCTCCACTGAAGCTTTCTTT. Amino acid sequence: CASSFSTEAFF. Using reference TRBV11-2 and TRBJ1-1 for the parts outside the CDR3, the full variable domain is EAGVAQSPRYKIIEKRQSVAFWCNPISGHATLYWYQQILGQGPKLLIQFQNNGVVDDSQLPKDRFSAERLKGVDSTLKIQPAKLEDSAVYLCASSFSTEAFFGQGTRLTVV.